The 26 T cell receptor beta chains below were found in one sample sequenced in a study of blood T cells in healthy people across ages. The second PCR ran about 6 to 11 cycles with a sample-barcoded 5' primer and J-beta primers. Via MiXCR, TCRdb re-called the 5' RACE reads, giving one row per CDR3 protein. The data contain more than 800,000 distinct CDR3 sequences, under 30% of them singletons. Source material: blood. The source is a woman aged 80 or over in good health.

This clonotype has only a few counts. A much larger clonotype is one base distant, so this may be a read error. The V and J genes are TRBV6-2 or TRBV6-3 and TRBJ2-5; a possible D gene is TRBD2 (5 bases). V lost 6 bases, J lost 4 bases, and 12 bases lay in between. CDR3 length: 13 amino acids. Germline V lookup: CDR1 MNHEY, CDR2 SVGEGT. CDR3 coding DNA: TGTGCCAGCAGGTACCGGGGAAGAGAGACCCAGTACTTC. The encoded protein is CASRYRGRETQYF.

V usage is TRBV4-2 and J usage is TRBJ2-2, with D possibly called TRBD1 or TRBD2 (5 bases each). V was pared by 2 bases and J by 1 base, with 8 bases between. This CDR3 has 15 amino acids. Germline V gives CDR1 LGHNA, CDR2 YNFKEQ. This CDR3 reads CASSQTGRNTGELFF. CDR3 coding DNA: TGTGCCAGCAGCCAAACGGGGCGGAACACCGGGGAGCTGTTTTTT.

This clonotype was seen repeatedly, ten times or more. The chain employs TRBV5-5 and TRBJ2-1; maybe TRBD1 (5 bases). Per germline, CDR1 SGHKS and CDR2 YYEKEE (reference sequence). V gave up 0 bases and J gave up 4 bases, with 11 bases separating them. This CDR3 is built from 15 residues. The CDR3: CASSLEGAQYNEQFF. DNA of the CDR3: TGTGCCAGCAGCTTGGAAGGGGCCCAATACAATGAGCAGTTCTTC.

This clonotype was seen more than once but under ten times. The chain joins TRBV12-3 or TRBV12-4 to TRBJ2-3; D not resolved. Trimming cost V 3 bases and J 11 bases, with 21 bases left between them. This CDR3 is built from 15 residues. The DNA for the CDR3 is TGTGCCAGCAGTTTCGGCAGAGTGAGCGCAGATGTGCAGTATTTT. As protein: CASSFGRVSADVQYF.

This clonotype occurred many times. The gene calls are TRBV12-1 and TRBJ2-3; the D call in the table, TRBD1, was not verified against the DNA. TRBV12-1 is flagged as a pseudogene. CDR3 size: 14 residues. In DNA form, the CDR3 reads TGTGCCAGCAGCTTGGGACAGGAACCAGATACGCAGTATTTT. Translating gives CASSLGQEPDTQYF.

V and J are TRBV6-2 or TRBV6-3 and TRBJ2-2; 10 bases fit TRBD1. The CDR3 contains 14 residues. Germline CDR1 reads MNHEY; CDR2 reads SVGEGT. The trim removed 7 bases at V and 5 bases at J, leaving 4 bases unmatched. The CDR3 DNA sequence: TGTGCCAGCAAGACAGGGGGCGGGACCGGGGAGCTGTTTTTT. Protein product: CASKTGGGTGELFF.

This clonotype was picked up a small number of times. V is TRBV27 and J is TRBJ1-2, with 10 nucleotides matching TRBD1. Germline assignment: CDR1 MNHEY and CDR2 SMNVEV (reference sequence). The ends lost 5 bases at V and 5 bases at J; junction bases unmatched: 5. The CDR3 extends over 14 amino acids. The CDR3 spells CASSRLDRGYGYTF. The CDR3 DNA reads TGTGCCAGCAGTCGGTTGGACAGGGGGTATGGCTACACCTTC.

The J gene is TRBJ2-1, the V gene TRBV27, with TRBD2 matching over 9 bases. The CDR3 contains 16 residues. With V trimmed by 5 bases and J by 7 bases, 12 bases remained unmatched. Germline V CDR1 and CDR2: MNHEY, SMNVEV (reference sequence). The DNA of the CDR3 is TGTGCCAGCAGTCTCTCACTAGCGGGTCTGGCAAATGAGCAGTTCTTC. This sequence encodes CASSLSLAGLANEQFF.

The rearrangement uses TRBV28 and TRBJ1-4; D not resolved. CDR3 length: 14 amino acids. The V gene lost 2 bases and the J gene lost 7 bases, with 11 bases spanning the gap. The V gene's germline CDR1 is MDHEN and CDR2 SYDVKM. The CDR3 protein is CASSLTQRSEKLFF. DNA of the CDR3: TGTGCCAGCAGTTTAACCCAGCGGAGTGAAAAACTGTTTTTT.

The chain has TRBV6-1 and TRBJ2-4, with D uncertain. CDR1 and CDR2 (germline): MNHNS, SASEGT. V gave up 5 bases and J gave up 9 bases, with 17 bases separating them. This CDR3 is 14 amino acids long. CDR3 sequence (DNA): TGTGCCAGCAGTCCGACCCTCGGGTCGGGCATTCAGTACTTC. Translating it yields CASSPTLGSGIQYF.

This chain joins TRBV7-2 and TRBJ2-1; 12 bases are shared with TRBD2. The CDR3 totals 15 residues. CDR1 SGHTA and CDR2 FQGNSA come from the germline V gene. V lost 5 bases and J lost 7; bases outside the gene matches: 6. CDR3 bases: TGTGCCAGCAGCACCCGACTAGCGGGAGCGAATGAGCAGTTCTTC. Protein: CASSTRLAGANEQFF.

To note about this clonotype: The junction departs from germline at one end; a sequencing error may be responsible. V gene TRBV11-2 combines with J gene TRBJ1-1; D is undetermined. Germline-derived CDR1 and CDR2 are SGHAT and FQNNGV. The CDR3 runs 12 residues. As DNA, the CDR3 is TGTGCCAGCAGCTTAGCGGGCTCGATTATAGTCTTT. The encoded protein is CASSLAGSIIVF.

This clonotype was seen a handful of times. A clone one base away is much larger, so this may be a read error. CDR3 sequence reads: CASSPRMYNEQYF. CDR3 DNA sequence: TGTGCCAGCAGCCCCCGGATGTACAATGAGCAGTACTTC. J is TRBJ2-1 and V is TRBV7-2; D is undetermined. The end of the DNA fits TRBJ2-7 better, so the J call may be wrong. In germline, CDR1 is SGHTA, CDR2 FQGNSA. This CDR3 has 13 amino acids.

This clonotype was seen many times. The chain recombines TRBV20-1 with TRBJ2-1; 9 bases map to TRBD2. The germline V gene encodes CDR1 DFQATT and CDR2 SNEGSKA (reference sequence). This CDR3 has 16 residues. J lost 7 bases, V lost 3 bases, and 13 bases had no gene match. The CDR3 DNA follows: TGCAGTGCTAGGAGGGGCGGAGCGGGGGGTAGGAATGAGCAGTTCTTC. It codes for CSARRGGAGGRNEQFF.

This clonotype was counted ten times or more. CDR3 loop: CASSQGSGSDTQYF. CDR3 nucleotide sequence: TGCGCCAGCAGCCAAGGGAGTGGCTCAGATACGCAGTATTTT. The genes are TRBV4-3 and TRBJ2-3, with D unclear. From germline, CDR1 is LGHNA and CDR2 YSLEER. This CDR3 contains 14 residues. The V end lost 1 base, the J end lost 4 bases, and 9 bases lay between the germline ends.

This clonotype was observed at least ten times. The CDR3 loop reads CSAARRGWYGYTF. Written as DNA, the CDR3 is TGCAGCGCCGCGCGCAGGGGATGGTATGGCTACACCTTC. The chain employs TRBV29-1 and TRBJ1-2; the D gene is possibly TRBD1 (6 bases). Trimming left V 7 bases short and J 5 bases short, with 17 bases between. CDR3 size: 13 residues. Germline CDR1 reads SQVTM; CDR2 reads ANQGSEA.

The chain joins TRBV29-1 to TRBJ2-5; no reliable D call. The CDR3 contains 12 residues. Germline lookup yields CDR1 SQVTM and CDR2 ANQGSEA. V lost 3 bases and J 2 bases, leaving 7 bases between the germline ends. The CDR3 is CSVDPTQETQYF. The CDR3 region has the DNA TGCAGCGTTGATCCTACTCAAGAGACCCAGTACTTC.

The sample holds a few counts of this clonotype. The chain joins TRBV5-5 to TRBJ1-4; 8 nucleotides line up with TRBD1. This CDR3 region has 14 residues. CDR1 and CDR2 from the germline V gene are SGHKS and YYEKEE (reference sequence). J lost 3 bases, V lost 4 bases, and 2 bases had no gene match. The CDR3 spells CASSTTGANEKLFF. As DNA, the CDR3 is TGTGCCAGCAGCACGACAGGGGCTAATGAAAAACTGTTTTTT.

The chain carries TRBV24-1 and TRBJ2-3; 8 nucleotides line up with TRBD1. Germline V CDR1 and CDR2: KGHDR, SFDVKD. After removal of 8 bases from V and 1 base from J, the junction contained 4 bases not matched to a gene. CDR3 length equals 14 residues. CDR3 DNA sequence: TGTGCCACCAACCACAGGGGGGGCACAGATACGCAGTATTTT. It encodes CATNHRGGTDTQYF.

About this clonotype: A much bigger clone sits one base away, suggesting this may be a read error. Here the CDR3 reads CASSVGVSYNEQYF. DNA of the CDR3: TGTGCCAGCAGCGTAGGGGTATCCTACAATGAGCAGTACTTC. The rearrangement uses TRBV9 and TRBJ2-1; no firm D call. The assigned J gene may be wrong: the sequence end matches TRBJ2-7 better. Looked up from germline, CDR1 is SGDLS and CDR2 is YYNGEE. This CDR3 has 14 amino acids.

This clonotype has ten or more counts. J is TRBJ2-5 and V is TRBV2; D may be TRBD1 (7 bases). The CDR3 sequence is 14 residues long. Trimming shortened V by 8 bases and J by 1 base, and 14 bases separated the two germline ends. CDR1 and CDR2 from the germline V gene are SNHLY and FYNNEI. The CDR3 region is CASGYRGLQETQYF. The CDR3, as DNA: TGTGCCAGCGGATACAGGGGACTCCAAGAGACCCAGTACTTC.

This clonotype was seen at least ten times. The chain couples TRBV5-5 to TRBJ2-3, with 9 bases aligning to TRBD1. J lost 5 bases, V lost 4 bases, and 5 bases had no gene match. CDR3 size: 14 residues. Germline CDR1 reads SGHKS; CDR2 reads YYEKEE (reference sequence). CDR3 DNA: TGTGCCAGCAGCAACTGGGGACAGGGAGATACGCAGTATTTT. Amino acid sequence: CASSNWGQGDTQYF.

To note about this clonotype: A much larger clone is a single base away; this may be a read error. This chain joins TRBV3-1 and TRBJ2-1; 8 bases fit TRBD2. Germline V gene sequence: CDR1 LGHDT, CDR2 YNNKEL (reference sequence). This CDR3 comprises 17 residues. In DNA, the CDR3 is TGTGCCAGCAGCCATCTCTCCCGGGGGGGCTCCTGCAATGAGCAGTTCTTC. Protein sequence: CASSHLSRGGSCNEQFF.

The V and J genes are TRBV6-1 and TRBJ2-5; D gene uncertain. Trimming left V 8 bases short and J 4 bases short, with 8 bases between. CDR1 is MNHNS, CDR2 SASEGT, per germline. This CDR3 is built from 11 residues. CDR3 loop: CASLVGETQYF. Here the CDR3 DNA reads TGTGCCAGCCTAGTCGGAGAGACCCAGTACTTC.

There are many counts of this clonotype. The gene calls are TRBV6-5 and TRBJ2-7; D possibly corresponds to TRBD1 (6 bases). This CDR3 spans 13 amino acids. Trimming stripped 2 bases from V and 7 bases from J, with 12 bases between. Germline V gene lookup returns CDR1 MNHEY and CDR2 SVGAGI. The chain's CDR3 is CASSYEQGLEQYF. In DNA, the CDR3 is TGTGCCAGCAGTTACGAGCAGGGGCTGGAGCAGTACTTC.

In its sample, this clonotype was seen a few times. The V and J genes are TRBV10-1 and TRBJ1-5; D ambiguous. V was clipped by 11 bases and J by 0 bases, with 17 bases between them. Germline CDR1 is WNHNN and CDR2 is SYGVQD (reference sequence). The length of the CDR3 is 15 residues. CDR3 protein: CAVSTRNYSNQPQHF. DNA of the CDR3: TGCGCCGTTAGTACAAGGAATTATAGCAATCAGCCCCAGCATTTT.